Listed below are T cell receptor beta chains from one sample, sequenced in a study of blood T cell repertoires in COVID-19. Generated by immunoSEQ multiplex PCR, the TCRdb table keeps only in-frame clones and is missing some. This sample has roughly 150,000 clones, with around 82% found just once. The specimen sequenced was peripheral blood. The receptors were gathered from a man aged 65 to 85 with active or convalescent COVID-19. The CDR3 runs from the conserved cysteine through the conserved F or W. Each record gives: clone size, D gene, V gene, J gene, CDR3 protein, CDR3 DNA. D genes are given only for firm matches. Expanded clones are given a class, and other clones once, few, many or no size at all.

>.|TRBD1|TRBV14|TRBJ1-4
CASSQDSWDRDEKLFF
TGTGCCAGCAGCCAAGATAGCTGGGACAGGGATGAAAAACTGTTTTTT
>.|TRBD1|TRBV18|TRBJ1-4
CASSPQQGAWEKLFF
TGTGCCAGCTCACCACAACAGGGGGCTTGGGAAAAACTGTTTTTT
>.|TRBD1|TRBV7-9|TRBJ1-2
CASSPWDRGHVNYGYTF
TGTGCCAGCAGCCCGTGGGACAGGGGGCATGTCAACTATGGCTACACCTTC
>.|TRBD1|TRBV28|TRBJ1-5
CASSLRRTGFNQPQHF
TGTGCCAGCAGTTTAAGACGGACAGGATTCAATCAGCCCCAGCATTTT
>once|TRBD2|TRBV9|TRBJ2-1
CASSVTGSGRADEQFF
TGTGCCAGCAGCGTAACGGGGAGCGGGAGGGCGGATGAGCAGTTCTTC
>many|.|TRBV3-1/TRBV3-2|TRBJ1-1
CASSPHGPGVNTEAFF
TGTGCCAGCAGCCCCCACGGGCCAGGGGTGAACACTGAAGCTTTCTTT
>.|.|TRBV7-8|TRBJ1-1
CASSSQDSMNTEAFF
TGTGCCAGCAGCTCCCAGGACAGCATGAACACTGAAGCTTTCTTT
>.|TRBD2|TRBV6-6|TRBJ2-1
CAAHEASGRGYNEQFF
TGTGCCGCCCACGAGGCTAGCGGGAGGGGGTACAATGAGCAGTTCTTC
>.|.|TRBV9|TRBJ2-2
CASSPPFAGLSTGELFF
TGTGCCAGCAGCCCCCCCTTCGCCGGACTTAGCACCGGGGAGCTGTTTTTT
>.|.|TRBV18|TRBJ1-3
CASSPPRPPDSGNTIYF
TGTGCCAGCTCACCACCGCGGCCGCCGGACTCTGGAAACACCATATATTTT
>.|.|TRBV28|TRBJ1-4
CASSSLALGGEKLFF
TGTGCCAGCAGTTCCCTCGCCCTGGGAGGAGAAAAACTGTTTTTT
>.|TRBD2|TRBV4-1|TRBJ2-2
CASSQAVTSRYSGELFF
TGCGCCAGCAGCCAAGCGGTGACTAGCCGGTATTCTGGGGAGCTGTTTTTT
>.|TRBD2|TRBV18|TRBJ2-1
CASSPPRLASNEQFF
TGTGCCAGCTCACCGCCCCGACTAGCTAGCAATGAGCAGTTCTTC
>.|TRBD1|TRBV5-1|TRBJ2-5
CASSHGTGQETQYF
TGCGCCAGCAGCCACGGGACAGGGCAGGAGACCCAGTACTTC
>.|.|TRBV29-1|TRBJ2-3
CSVEGLHTDTQYF
TGCAGCGTTGAAGGGCTGCACACAGATACGCAGTATTTT
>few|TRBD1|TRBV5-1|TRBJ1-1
CASRGQAEAFF
TGCGCCAGCAGGGGACAGGCGGAAGCTTTCTTT
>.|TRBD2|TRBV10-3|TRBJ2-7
CAIKPGLGVTYEQYF
TGTGCCATCAAGCCGGGACTAGGCGTCACCTACGAGCAGTACTTC
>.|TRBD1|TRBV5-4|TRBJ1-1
CASSLVGTGAWVTEAFF
TGTGCCAGCAGCTTGGTAGGGACAGGGGCCTGGGTCACTGAAGCTTTCTTT
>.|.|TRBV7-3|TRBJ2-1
CASSDFSSYNEQFF
TGTGCCAGCAGCGATTTTAGCTCCTACAATGAGCAGTTCTTC
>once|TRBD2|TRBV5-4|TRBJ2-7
CASSPLAGGAPYEQYF
TGTGCCAGCAGCCCGCTAGCGGGAGGCGCCCCCTACGAGCAGTACTTC
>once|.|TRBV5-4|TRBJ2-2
CASSPRGAVTGELFF
TGTGCCAGCAGCCCCCGAGGCGCGGTCACCGGGGAGCTGTTTTTT
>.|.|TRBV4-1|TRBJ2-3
CASQERDFSTDTQYF
TGCGCCAGCCAGGAGAGGGACTTTAGCACAGATACGCAGTATTTT
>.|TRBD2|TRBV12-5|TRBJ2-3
CASGLVRGLAERPISTDTQYF
TGTGCTAGTGGTTTGGTACGTGGACTAGCGGAACGACCGATTAGCACAGATACGCAGTATTTT
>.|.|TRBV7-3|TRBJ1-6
CASSTGNSPLHF
TGTGCCAGCAGCACAGGAAATTCACCCCTCCACTTT
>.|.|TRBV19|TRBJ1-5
CASSIYGGFQPQHF
TGTGCCAGTAGTATTTACGGAGGGTTTCAGCCCCAGCATTTT
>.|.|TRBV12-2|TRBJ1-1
CASRLEDRGLVGQPEAFF
TGTGCAAGTCGCTTAGAGGACAGGGGGCTAGTCGGGCAACCTGAAGCTTTCTTT
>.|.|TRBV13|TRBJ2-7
CASSLLSGSYEQYF
TGTGCCAGCAGCTTATTATCGGGCTCCTACGAGCAGTACTTC
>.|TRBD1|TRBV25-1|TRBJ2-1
CASSDWGGTGAYNEQFF
TGTGCCAGCAGTGATTGGGGCGGGACAGGAGCCTACAATGAGCAGTTCTTC
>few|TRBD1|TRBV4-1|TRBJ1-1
CASSISGTGKENTEAFF
TGCGCCAGCAGCATCTCCGGGACAGGGAAAGAGAACACTGAAGCTTTCTTT
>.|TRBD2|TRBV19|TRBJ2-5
CASSMGKVAGGGRETQYF
TGTGCCAGTAGTATGGGGAAAGTAGCGGGAGGTGGTAGAGAGACCCAGTACTTC
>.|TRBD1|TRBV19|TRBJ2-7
CASTGTGGSYEQYF
TGTGCCAGTACCGGGACAGGGGGATCCTACGAGCAGTACTTC
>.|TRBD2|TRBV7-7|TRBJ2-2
CASSLVRLAEGTGELFF
TGTGCTAGCAGCTTAGTTCGACTAGCGGAGGGGACCGGGGAGCTGTTTTTT
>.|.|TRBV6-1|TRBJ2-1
CASSEVPVNEQFF
TGTGCCAGCAGTGAAGTCCCCGTCAATGAGCAGTTCTTC
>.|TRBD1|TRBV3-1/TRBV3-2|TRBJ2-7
CASRSDRGPSYEQYF
TGTGCCAGCAGGAGTGACAGGGGGCCCTCCTACGAGCAGTACTTC
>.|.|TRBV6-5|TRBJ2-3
CAIRGSGTDTQYF
TGTGCCATCCGGGGAAGCGGCACAGATACGCAGTATTTT
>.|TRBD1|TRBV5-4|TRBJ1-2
CASSLGGQGRGGYTF
TGTGCCAGCAGCTTGGGGGGACAGGGACGAGGCGGCTACACCTTC
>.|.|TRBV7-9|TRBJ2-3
CASSLEGRTDTQYF
TGTGCCAGCAGCCTTGAAGGGAGGACAGATACGCAGTATTTT
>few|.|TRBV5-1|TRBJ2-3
CASSPSGDTQYF
TGCGCCAGCAGCCCTTCAGGGGATACGCAGTATTTT
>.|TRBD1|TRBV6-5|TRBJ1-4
CASSSLPDRGGEKLFF
TGTGCCAGCAGTTCTCTTCCGGACAGGGGTGGTGAAAAACTGTTTTTT
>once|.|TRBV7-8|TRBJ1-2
CASSYSTGRLDYGYTF
TGTGCCAGCAGCTACTCGACAGGCCGACTCGACTATGGCTACACCTTC
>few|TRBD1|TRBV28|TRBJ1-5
CASSSSKGQGYMAQHF
TGTGCCAGCAGTTCCTCGAAGGGACAGGGGTACATGGCCCAGCATTTT
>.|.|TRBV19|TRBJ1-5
CASTLQLGNQPQHF
TGTGCCAGTACCTTGCAGTTGGGCAATCAGCCCCAGCATTTT
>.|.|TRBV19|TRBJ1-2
CASTPPKNSGDGYTF
TGTGCCAGTACCCCGCCTAAGAATTCAGGCGATGGCTACACCTTC
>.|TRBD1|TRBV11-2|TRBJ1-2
CASSSDRGLGYGYTF
TGTGCCAGCAGCTCAGACAGGGGGCTTGGCTATGGCTACACCTTC
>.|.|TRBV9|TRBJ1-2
CASSPDRRGYGYTF
TGTGCCAGCAGCCCGGACAGACGTGGGTATGGCTACACCTTC
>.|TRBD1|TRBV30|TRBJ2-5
CAWSRDSGETQYF
TGTGCCTGGAGCCGGGACAGTGGGGAGACCCAGTACTTC
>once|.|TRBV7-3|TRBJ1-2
CASSPELPLGYGYTF
TGTGCCAGCAGCCCAGAACTGCCACTAGGGTATGGCTACACCTTC
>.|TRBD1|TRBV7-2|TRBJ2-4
CASSFAGTEKNIQYF
TGTGCCAGCAGCTTTGCCGGGACAGAGAAAAACATTCAGTACTTC
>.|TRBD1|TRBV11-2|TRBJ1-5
CASGQGNNQPQHF
TGTGCCAGCGGACAGGGTAACAATCAGCCCCAGCATTTT
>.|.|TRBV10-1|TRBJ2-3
CASSGRPGVADTQYF
TGCGCCAGCAGTGGACGGCCAGGGGTAGCAGATACGCAGTATTTT
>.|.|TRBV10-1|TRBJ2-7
CASSEHIVANEQYF
TGCGCCAGCAGTGAGCATATTGTCGCTAACGAGCAGTACTTC
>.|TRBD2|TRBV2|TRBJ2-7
CASRDVGGGSYEQYF
TGTGCCAGCAGGGACGTGGGCGGGGGGTCCTACGAGCAGTACTTC
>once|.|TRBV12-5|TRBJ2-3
CASGLRTLQDTQYF
TGTGCTAGTGGTTTGAGGACTTTACAAGATACGCAGTATTTT
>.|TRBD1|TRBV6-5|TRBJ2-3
CASSYGTGATDTQYF
TGTGCCAGCAGTTACGGGACAGGGGCCACAGATACGCAGTATTTT
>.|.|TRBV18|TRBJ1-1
CASSPNQEGTEAFF
TGTGCCAGCTCACCAAATCAGGAGGGCACTGAAGCTTTCTTT
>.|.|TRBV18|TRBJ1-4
CASSPWGGADEKLFF
TGTGCCAGCTCACCGTGGGGGGGCGCCGATGAAAAACTGTTTTTT
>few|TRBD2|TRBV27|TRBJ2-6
CASSLYRGESGANVLTF
TGTGCCAGCAGTTTATATCGGGGGGAGTCTGGGGCCAACGTCCTGACTTTC